These 32 T cell receptor beta chains were all obtained from the same sample, sequenced in a study of shared clonotypes between healthy human individuals. The naive CD8 subset, CD45RO-negative cells positively selected for CCR7, excluded terminally differentiated effector memory CD45RA+ cells. Repertoires were generated with immunoSEQ multiplex PCR, while TCRdb's copy carries only in-frame clones and drops some. The table includes fewer than 800,000 clones, about 90% detected once. The specimen sequenced was naive CD8+ T cells sorted from blood. All receptors derive from a man aged 30 to 45 in good health.

The genes are TRBV6-1 and TRBJ1-2, with no clear D. Trimming removed 0 bases at V and 0 bases at J, with 5 bases between. The CDR3 has 14 residues. The germline V gene encodes CDR1 MNHNS and CDR2 SASEGT. CDR3 loop: CASSEAATNYGYTF. CDR3 in DNA: TGTGCCAGCAGTGAAGCGGCCACTAACTATGGCTACACCTTC.

This chain uses TRBV25-1 with TRBJ1-1, with 8 nucleotides matching TRBD1. The V and J ends lost 8 bases and 7 bases, in that order; junction bases with no gene match: 3. CDR1 MGHDK and CDR2 SYGVNS come from the germline V gene. The CDR3 runs 11 residues. The CDR3 sequence: CASSGGNEAFF. The CDR3 DNA follows: TGTGCCAGCTCAGGGGGCAATGAAGCTTTCTTT.

This clone occurred once. The rearrangement uses TRBV7-9 and TRBJ2-7; 7 nucleotides agree with TRBD2. CDR1 and CDR2 (germline): SEHNR, FQNEAQ (reference sequence). CDR3 length: 16 amino acids. Germline trimming cut 5 bases from V and 7 bases from J; bases unmatched to any gene: 17. CDR3 in DNA: TGTGCCAGCAGCCCAGAGACTAGCCCTATTCCTTTTGAGCAGTACTTC. The encoded protein is CASSPETSPIPFEQYF.

The chain uses TRBV18 and TRBJ2-3; no clear D. The CDR3 runs to 16 residues. The germline V gene encodes CDR1 KGHSH and CDR2 LQKENI. Trimming removed 2 bases at V and 5 bases at J, with 17 bases between. CDR3 sequence: CASSPGPARSGDTQYF. As DNA, the CDR3 is TGTGCCAGCTCACCAGGGCCGGCCAGGTCTGGAGATACGCAGTATTTT.

DNA of the CDR3: TGTGCCAGCAGTTTTGGAACAGAGGGCTACGAGCAGTACTTC. This encodes CASSFGTEGYEQYF. The V and J genes are TRBV28 and TRBJ2-7; weak D call: TRBD2 (5 bases). The CDR3 length is 14 residues. Germline lookup yields CDR1 MDHEN and CDR2 SYDVKM. Trimming pared 3 bases from V and 3 bases from J, leaving 12 bases between.

The chain combines TRBV4-1 with TRBJ2-2, with no clear D. Germline V gives CDR1 MGHRA, CDR2 YSYEKL. CDR3 length: 14 residues. V was clipped by 1 base and J by 2 bases, with 5 bases between them. The CDR3 DNA sequence: TGCGCCAGCAGCCAAGCTATAAACACCGGGGAGCTGTTTTTT. Translated: CASSQAINTGELFF.

The gene calls are TRBV4-1 and TRBJ2-7; 16 nucleotides match TRBD2. Per germline, CDR1 MGHRA and CDR2 YSYEKL. The CDR3 runs 17 residues. The V and J ends lost 3 bases and 1 base, in that order; junction bases with no gene match: 3. The CDR3 DNA reads TGCGCCAGCAGCCATGGGACTAGCGGGAGGGGTTCCTACGAGCAGTACTTC. Its translation is CASSHGTSGRGSYEQYF.

This chain uses TRBV11-2 with TRBJ2-4; 7 nucleotides line up with TRBD1. Losses at the gene ends were 0 bases for V and 4 bases for J; bases not matched to a gene: 6. Germline loops: CDR1 SGHAT, CDR2 FQNNGV. This CDR3 has 16 residues. The CDR3 spells CASSLDDKGAKNIQYF. The CDR3 DNA reads TGTGCCAGCAGCTTAGATGATAAGGGGGCTAAAAACATTCAGTACTTC.

The V call is TRBV27, the J call TRBJ2-7; 8 positions agree with TRBD2. The CDR3 loop spans 15 amino acids. After removal of 2 bases from V and 1 base from J, the junction contained 4 bases not matched to a gene. The germline gives CDR1 MNHEY, CDR2 SMNVEV (reference sequence). The CDR3 is CASSLGLAGSYEQYF. The CDR3 coding sequence is TGTGCCAGCAGTTTAGGTCTAGCGGGTTCCTACGAGCAGTACTTC.

This chain joins TRBV29-1 and TRBJ2-7; no definite D call. The CDR3 contains 12 residues. V gave up 1 base and J gave up 7 bases, with 11 bases separating them. Germline V CDR1 and CDR2: SQVTM, ANQGSEA. The CDR3 sequence is CSVEGGAPEQYF. CDR3 DNA: TGCAGCGTTGAAGGCGGAGCGCCGGAGCAGTACTTC.

Concerning this clone: Other DNA sequences in the sample encode the same CDR3. The chain carries TRBV10-2 and TRBJ2-1, with TRBD2 matching 10 bases. V shed 6 bases, J shed 2 bases, and the junction held 1 base outside the gene matches. The CDR3 runs 14 residues. CDR1 WSHSY and CDR2 SAAADI come from the germline V gene. The CDR3 DNA reads as TGCGCCAGCAGCGGACTAGCGGCCTACAATGAGCAGTTCTTC. Translation gives CASSGLAAYNEQFF.

V gene TRBV29-1 combines with J gene TRBJ2-7; D is possibly TRBD1 or TRBD2 (5 bases each). Germline V gives CDR1 SQVTM, CDR2 ANQGSEA. CDR3 length: 14 residues. Trimming cost V 6 bases and J 3 bases, with 18 bases left between them. The DNA of the CDR3 is TGCAGCGTCGTAGCCGGGACGGCCGACTACGAGCAGTACTTC. It is translated as CSVVAGTADYEQYF.

The rearrangement uses TRBV7-9 and TRBJ2-3, with 7 nucleotides matching TRBD2. Germline V gives CDR1 SEHNR, CDR2 FQNEAQ (reference sequence). CDR3 length: 16 residues. J was trimmed by 4 bases and V by 4 bases; bases with no gene match: 11. CDR3 bases: TGTGCCAGCAGCTCCAGGGAGGGTAGTTACGCAGATACGCAGTATTTT. This codes for CASSSREGSYADTQYF.

CDR3 sequence: CASSLTSGSSYEQYF. The CDR3 DNA reads as TGCGCCAGCAGCCTTACTAGCGGGAGCTCCTACGAGCAGTACTTC. V gene TRBV4-3 combines with J gene TRBJ2-7; 11 nucleotides match TRBD2. The V segment lost 4 bases and the J segment 0 bases; nucleotides outside the gene matches: 2. Per the germline V gene, CDR1 is LGHNA and CDR2 is YSLEER. The length of the CDR3 is 15 residues.

This clone was counted once. The V gene is TRBV7-6, the J gene TRBJ2-3; the match to TRBD2 covers 9 bases. Germline trimming cut 0 bases from V and 1 base from J; bases unmatched to any gene: 8. From germline, CDR1 is SGHVS and CDR2 FNYEAQ. The CDR3 consists of 18 residues. The CDR3 region is CASSLAPDSGRGTDTQYF. CDR3 bases: TGTGCCAGCAGCTTAGCCCCAGATAGCGGGAGAGGCACAGATACGCAGTATTTT.

This clone was seen just once. The V gene is TRBV15, the J gene TRBJ2-3, with D possibly matching TRBD2 (5 bases). Germline assignment: CDR1 LNHNV and CDR2 YYDKDF (reference sequence). V was cut by 4 bases and J by 2 bases, with 16 bases left in between. The length of the CDR3 is 16 residues. The CDR3 coding sequence is TGTGCCACCAGCATTGTTGTCAGCGGATACACAGATACGCAGTATTTT. Encoded protein: CATSIVVSGYTDTQYF. The complete variable domain, with remaining parts taken from reference TRBV15 and TRBJ2-3, reads DAMVIQNPRYQVTQFGKPVTLSCSQTLNHNVMYWYQQKSSQAPKLLFHYYDKDFNNEADTPDNFQSRRPNTSFCFLDIRSPGLGDTAMYLCATSIVVSGYTDTQYFGPGTRLTVL.

This sequence joins TRBV4-3 and TRBJ2-3; 10 bases are a match to TRBD2. Germline-derived CDR1 and CDR2 are LGHNA and YSLEER. V lost 0 bases and J lost 1; bases outside the gene matches: 10. This CDR3 is built from 19 residues. CDR3 region: CASSQDFLAGEYGTDTQYF. The CDR3 DNA reads TGCGCCAGCAGCCAAGACTTCCTAGCGGGAGAGTATGGCACAGATACGCAGTATTTT.

The J gene is TRBJ2-7, the V gene TRBV6-5, with a weak D call TRBD2 (5 bases). The CDR3 is 14 amino acids. V lost 6 bases and J 2 bases, leaving 14 bases between the germline ends. Per germline, CDR1 MNHEY and CDR2 SVGAGI. CDR3 bases: TGTGCCAGCAGACCTACTAGTATGCCCTACGAGCAGTACTTC. Its protein product is CASRPTSMPYEQYF.

The chain joins TRBV27 to TRBJ2-7; 7 bases line up with TRBD1. Germline CDR1 MNHEY, CDR2 SMNVEV (reference sequence). This CDR3 contains 18 residues. The junction had 22 bases not matched to a gene; V was cut back by 7 bases and J by 4 bases. CDR3 sequence reads: CASTVTGSLARSPYEQYF. CDR3 coding DNA: TGTGCCAGCACCGTGACAGGGTCGCTAGCCCGGTCTCCTTACGAGCAGTACTTC.

V and J are TRBV9 and TRBJ2-1; 7 bases line up with TRBD1. The CDR3 length is 14 residues. Germline V CDR1 and CDR2: SGDLS, YYNGEE. Trimming removed 3 bases from V and 7 bases from J; junction bases left unmatched: 7. CDR3 loop: CASSGWDSGNEQFF. The CDR3 DNA sequence: TGTGCCAGCAGCGGCTGGGACAGTGGAAATGAGCAGTTCTTC.

The rearrangement joins TRBV28 to TRBJ1-1, with 12 bases lining up with TRBD1. V lost 6 bases, J lost 4 bases, and 15 bases stayed unmatched. The CDR3 has 18 residues. Germline-derived CDR1 and CDR2 are MDHEN and SYDVKM. Written as DNA, the CDR3 is TGTGCCAGCAGAACCCTCTTCCGGGACAGGGGGCCGAGCACTGAAGCTTTCTTT. Translated, it gives CASRTLFRDRGPSTEAFF.

The chain employs TRBV11-2 and TRBJ2-7, with a weak D call TRBD2 (5 bases). Trimming stripped 7 bases from V and 4 bases from J, with 23 bases between. From germline, CDR1 is SGHAT and CDR2 FQNNGV. The CDR3 contains 16 residues. CDR3 DNA: TGTGCCAGCAACTTCGGGGTGGGTGGCCCCTCGTACGAGCAGTACTTC. It specifies CASNFGVGGPSYEQYF.

The chain couples TRBV7-9 to TRBJ1-1, with D possibly matching TRBD1 (5 bases). The germline V gene has CDR1 SEHNR and CDR2 FQNEAQ (reference sequence). V was trimmed by 4 bases and J by 1 base, leaving 16 bases between them. CDR3 size: 16 residues. The CDR3 sequence is CASSSPPGGKNTEAFF. The CDR3 nucleotides are TGTGCCAGCAGCTCCCCCCCCGGGGGTAAGAACACTGAAGCTTTCTTT.

The rearrangement uses TRBV28 and TRBJ1-4; tentatively, D is TRBD1 (6 bases). CDR1 is MDHEN, CDR2 SYDVKM, per germline. The V gene lost 3 bases and the J gene lost 7 bases, with 15 bases spanning the gap. This CDR3 spans 15 amino acids. The CDR3: CASSFGGGGGEKLFF. The CDR3 DNA follows: TGTGCCAGCAGTTTCGGTGGAGGGGGTGGTGAAAAACTGTTTTTT. Supplemented by reference TRBV28 and TRBJ1-4, the full variable domain reads DVKVTQSSRYLVKRTGEKVFLECVQDMDHENMFWYRQDPGLGLRLIYFSYDVKMKEKGDIPEGYSVSREKKERFSLILESASTNQTSMYLCASSFGGGGGEKLFFGSGTQLSVL.

The rearrangement uses TRBV5-6 and TRBJ1-1; D gene uncertain. Trimming pared 2 bases from V and 1 base from J, leaving 3 bases between. This CDR3 contains 12 residues. Per germline, CDR1 SGHDT and CDR2 YYEEEE. CDR3 coding DNA: TGTGCCAGCAGCTTCTCGAACACTGAAGCTTTCTTT. It specifies CASSFSNTEAFF.

This chain links TRBV5-1 with TRBJ1-1; D possibly corresponds to TRBD1 (6 bases). The CDR3 covers 13 residues. CDR1 is SGHRS and CDR2 is YFSETQ in the germline V gene. Trimming stripped 5 bases from V and 3 bases from J, with 11 bases between. The CDR3 loop reads CASRERQDTEAFF. For the CDR3, the DNA is TGCGCCAGCAGGGAACGACAGGACACTGAAGCTTTCTTT.

This chain connects TRBV27 to TRBJ2-7; 9 nucleotides match TRBD2. CDR1 and CDR2 from the germline V gene are MNHEY and SMNVEV (reference sequence). The CDR3 has 14 amino acids. Trimming removed 8 bases from V and 4 bases from J; junction bases left unmatched: 9. The CDR3 DNA reads as TGTGCCAGCTCTAGCGGGGACTTTTTATACGAGCAGTACTTC. Translation gives CASSSGDFLYEQYF.

This rearrangement joins TRBV23-1 to TRBJ2-2; 9 nucleotides align to TRBD1. TRBV23-1 is an open reading frame whose function is uncertain. The ends lost 6 bases at V and 5 bases at J; junction bases unmatched: 7. CDR3 length equals 15 residues. The CDR3 nucleotides are TGCGCCAGCAGGGACAGGGGAGGTTGGACCGGGGAGCTGTTTTTT. Residues: CASRDRGGWTGELFF.

The V call is TRBV27, the J call TRBJ1-3, with a possible D match to TRBD1 (6 bases). The ends were cut back, 6 bases at V and 0 bases at J, with 12 bases in the middle. The germline V gene encodes CDR1 MNHEY and CDR2 SMNVEV (reference sequence). The CDR3 length is 15 residues. The CDR3 sequence: CASSLGTSSGNTIYF. CDR3 nucleotide sequence: TGTGCCAGCAGCCTCGGGACAAGCTCTGGAAACACCATATATTTT.

Only one count was recorded for this clone. The chain links TRBV21-1 to TRBJ2-5; TRBD1 is the table's D call, not checked against the DNA. TRBV21-1 is listed as a pseudogene. The CDR3 spans 16 residues. DNA for the CDR3: TGTGCCAGCAGCAAAGTTACCCGGGACAGAGGAGAGACCCAGTACTTC. Protein: CASSKVTRDRGETQYF.

This clone was seen a few times. The chain couples TRBV9 to TRBJ1-2; possibly TRBD1 for D (6 bases). The CDR3 sequence is 15 residues long. V lost 3 bases and J 4 bases, leaving 16 bases between the germline ends. CDR1 SGDLS and CDR2 YYNGEE come from the germline V gene. The CDR3 bases are TGTGCCAGCAGCGGAGCGGTGGGGGCTTCCTATGGCTACACCTTC. Amino acid sequence: CASSGAVGASYGYTF.

V gene TRBV30 combines with J gene TRBJ2-7; perhaps TRBD1 as D (5 bases). V lost 0 bases to trimming and J lost 0 bases, with 9 bases between them. This CDR3 comprises 14 residues. Germline V gene lookup returns CDR1 GTSNPN and CDR2 SVGIG (reference sequence). The CDR3 loop reads CAWSVGASSYEQYF. Written as DNA, the CDR3 is TGTGCCTGGAGTGTTGGGGCTAGCTCCTACGAGCAGTACTTC.